This T cell receptor (beta chain) originates from a study of blood T cell repertoires in COVID-19. Study as a whole: COVID-19 samples, acute and convalescent, were from the United States, Italy and Spain. The analysed material was cDNA or gDNA that came from T cells, B-cell-depleted T cells, or PBMCs.

CDR1 and CDR2 (germline): SEHNR, FQNEAQ (reference sequence). The V and J ends lost 5 bases and 5 bases, in that order; junction bases with no gene match: 3. The CDR3 covers 13 residues. Profiling relied on immunoSEQ multiplex PCR, and the TCRdb table lists in-frame clones only, not all of them. The sample holds 250,000 to 300,000 clones, approximately 82% seen once. The TCR sequence derives from a woman aged 18-29 years with acute or convalescent COVID-19. The chain recombines TRBV7-9 with TRBJ1-2; 9 bases line up with TRBD1. What was sequenced was peripheral blood. The CDR3 sequence is CASSPGQGYGYTF. DNA for the CDR3: TGTGCCAGCAGCCCCGGACAGGGGTATGGCTACACCTTC.